This TCR beta chain was documented in a study of blood T cell repertoires in COVID-19. As processed by the authors: Reference gene primer amplification gave nucleated cell count estimates. Sequencing used immunoSEQ multiplex PCR; TCRdb keeps in-frame clones, though not all of them. That table furnishes V, J and clone size, whereas the DNA furnished D and trimming. The sample includes about 350,000 clones, roughly 90% of them seen just once. Seattle participants joined during active infection and were tracked over time. The V and J ends lost 5 bases and 7 bases, in that order; junction bases with no gene match: 8. The CDR3 is made up of 14 amino acids. Germline values: CDR1 LNHDA, CDR2 SQIVND (reference sequence).

This receptor was taken from a woman aged 55-70 years with COVID-19, enrolled during active disease. This chain connects TRBV19 to TRBJ1-2; 9 nucleotides align to TRBD1. The specimen was peripheral blood. CDR3 amino acids: CASSLGQGQAGYTF. The DNA of the CDR3 is TGTGCCAGTAGTCTCGGACAGGGGCAAGCTGGCTACACCTTC.